These 29 T cell receptor beta chains came from one sample sequenced in a study of blood T cell repertoires in COVID-19. Produced via immunoSEQ multiplex PCR; TCRdb's table is partial and in-frame only. The sample lists 60,000 to 80,000 clones, 85% occurring once. The sequenced material came from peripheral blood. The receptors originated from a man aged 50-60 years with acute or convalescent COVID-19.

The genes are TRBV2 and TRBJ2-1; D is uncertain. Germline CDR1 SNHLY, CDR2 FYNNEI. The CDR3 length is 12 residues. V was pared by 6 bases and J by 5 bases, with 8 bases between. The CDR3 region is CASRQANNEQFF. CDR3 DNA sequence: TGTGCCAGCAGGCAGGCCAACAATGAGCAGTTCTTC.

The chain recombines TRBV25-1 with TRBJ2-3; 9 positions agree with TRBD2. V shed 2 bases and J 6 bases; nucleotides not matched to a gene: 3. This CDR3 contains 14 residues. The germline V gene has CDR1 MGHDK and CDR2 SYGVNS. The DNA for the CDR3 is TGTGCCAGCAGTGAACTAGGGACTAGCGATACGCAGTATTTT. This translates into CASSELGTSDTQYF.

The CDR3: CASSLGLRSGNTIYF. CDR3 nucleotides: TGTGCCAGCAGCTTAGGACTGCGCTCTGGAAACACCATATATTTT. The chain recombines TRBV13 with TRBJ1-3, with D hard to call. This CDR3 is 15 amino acids long. Per the germline V gene, CDR1 is PRHDT and CDR2 is FYEKMQ (reference sequence). The V end lost 0 bases, the J end lost 0 bases, and 6 bases lay between the germline ends.

V and J are TRBV2 and TRBJ1-5; perhaps TRBD1 as D (5 bases). V lost 4 bases to trimming and J lost 6 bases, with 13 bases between them. The CDR3 is made up of 14 amino acids. Germline values: CDR1 SNHLY, CDR2 FYNNEI. CDR3 bases: TGTGCCAGCAGTGGATGGGGCTACGGTCAGCCCCAGCATTTT. Its translation: CASSGWGYGQPQHF.

V gene TRBV18 combines with J gene TRBJ1-2; 8 positions match TRBD1. CDR1 and CDR2 from the germline V gene are KGHSH and LQKENI. After removal of 3 bases from V and 2 bases from J, the junction contained 5 bases not matched to a gene. This CDR3 comprises 15 residues. The CDR3, as DNA: TGTGCCAGCTCACCGGCGGGACAGGACAACTATGGCTACACCTTC. Translation: CASSPAGQDNYGYTF.

This sequence joins TRBV20-1 and TRBJ2-5, with D uncertain. The CDR3 contains 11 residues. The germline V and J ends were trimmed by 7 bases and 0 bases, with 6 bases remaining between them. Germline V gene lookup returns CDR1 DFQATT and CDR2 SNEGSKA (reference sequence). The CDR3 loop is CSGQNQETQYF. The CDR3 region has the DNA TGCAGTGGCCAGAACCAAGAGACCCAGTACTTC.

This chain uses TRBV27 with TRBJ2-1; perhaps TRBD1 as D (5 bases). The V end lost 7 bases, the J end lost 3 bases, and 13 bases lay between the germline ends. The CDR3 is made up of 14 amino acids. Germline V gene sequence: CDR1 MNHEY, CDR2 SMNVEV (reference sequence). CDR3 sequence: CASNIGRGYNEQFF. The DNA of the CDR3 is TGTGCCAGCAACATAGGTAGGGGCTACAATGAGCAGTTCTTC.

The V and J genes are TRBV29-1 and TRBJ1-2; 7 nucleotides match TRBD1. The J segment lost 6 bases and the V segment lost 6 bases, leaving 13 bases of the junction unmatched. Germline CDR1 reads SQVTM; CDR2 reads ANQGSEA. The CDR3 runs to 14 residues. The CDR3 coding sequence is TGCAGCGTCGCGTCAGACAGGGAATTTCATGGCTACACCTTC. Residues: CSVASDREFHGYTF.

This chain joins TRBV27 and TRBJ1-6; TRBD1 is a possible D gene (5 bases). Looked up from germline, CDR1 is MNHEY and CDR2 is SMNVEV (reference sequence). Trimming shortened V by 5 bases and J by 0 bases, and 23 bases separated the two germline ends. The CDR3 is 20 residues long. CDR3 bases: TGTGCCAGCAGTCCCCAAAGCGTCTGGGGCCGGAGCTCCTATAATTCACCCCTCCACTTT. Protein: CASSPQSVWGRSSYNSPLHF.

The V gene is TRBV14, the J gene TRBJ1-6, with TRBD1 matching 10 bases. V lost 0 bases to trimming and J lost 10 bases; unmatched junction nucleotides: 3. This CDR3 has 15 amino acids. In germline, CDR1 is SGHDN, CDR2 FVKESK. The CDR3 reads CASSQDWDRGSPLHF. The CDR3 nucleotides read TGTGCCAGCAGCCAAGATTGGGACAGGGGATCACCCCTCCACTTT.

This chain joins TRBV27 and TRBJ1-1; D is undetermined. This CDR3 has 12 amino acids. CDR1 and CDR2 (germline): MNHEY, SMNVEV (reference sequence). Trimming took 5 bases from V and 0 from J, leaving 4 bases between them. The CDR3 nucleotides read TGTGCCAGCAGTGGCATGAACACTGAAGCTTTCTTT. It encodes CASSGMNTEAFF.

The chain has TRBV9 and TRBJ1-1; 10 bases align to TRBD1. Per the germline V gene, CDR1 is SGDLS and CDR2 is YYNGEE. Losses at the gene ends were 3 bases for V and 4 bases for J; bases not matched to a gene: 6. The CDR3 consists of 15 residues. The CDR3 sequence: CASSADWTGGTEAFF. The CDR3 nucleotides are TGTGCCAGCAGCGCCGATTGGACAGGGGGCACTGAAGCTTTCTTT.

This clone has only a few counts. The genes are TRBV3-1 (or the pseudogene TRBV3-2) and TRBJ2-2, with 8 bases aligning to TRBD1. With V trimmed by 8 bases and J by 1 base, 9 bases remained unmatched. Germline loops: CDR1 LGHDT, CDR2 YNNKEL (reference sequence). CDR3 length: 16 amino acids. CDR3 nucleotide sequence: TGTGCCAGCGATAACTTGGGGACAGGGAACACCGGGGAGCTGTTTTTT. Its protein is CASDNLGTGNTGELFF.

This clone was counted between two and nine times. The V gene is TRBV5-6, the J gene TRBJ2-7; TRBD2 matches 7 bases. Germline V gene sequence: CDR1 SGHDT, CDR2 YYEEEE. Trimming cost V 4 bases and J 12 bases; bases outside gene matches: 7. CDR3 length: 11 residues. The CDR3 region has the DNA TGTGCCAGCAGCCTCGGGGGGTCTTGGTACGTC. Translation gives CASSLGGSWYV.

The table lists this clone with a count of one. The J gene is TRBJ2-3, the V gene TRBV11-3, with 11 bases lining up with TRBD1. This CDR3 is built from 16 residues. CDR1 SGHNT and CDR2 YENEEA come from the germline V gene. V shed 0 bases, J shed 4 bases, and the junction held 3 bases outside the gene matches. The CDR3 nucleotides read TGTGCCAGCAGCTTAGAGGGACAGGGGGTGGCAGATACGCAGTATTTT. Its protein product is CASSLEGQGVADTQYF.

V and J are TRBV6-5 and TRBJ2-7; 7 bases are a match to TRBD2. CDR3 length equals 16 residues. Germline V lookup: CDR1 MNHEY, CDR2 SVGAGI. Unmatched junction bases numbered 10, after V lost 4 bases and J lost 1 base. The CDR3 sequence is CASSSTRGVVSYEQYF. CDR3 DNA: TGTGCCAGCAGTTCAACCCGGGGGGTTGTATCCTACGAGCAGTACTTC.

The gene calls are TRBV19 and TRBJ2-2, with D possibly being TRBD1 (6 bases). The CDR3 totals 15 residues. The V gene's germline CDR1 is LNHDA and CDR2 SQIVND (reference sequence). Trimming took off 9 bases at V and 1 base at J, with 15 bases between the two ends. As DNA, the CDR3 is TGTGCCAGACCCCCGGGACACATGAACACCGGGGAGCTGTTTTTT. It codes for CARPPGHMNTGELFF. Based on the CDR3 plus reference TRBV19 and TRBJ2-2, the full variable domain is DGGITQSPKYLFRKEGQNVTLSCEQNLNHDAMYWYRQDPGQGLRLIYYSQIVNDFQKGDIAEGYSVSREKKESFPLTVTSAQKNPTAFYLCARPPGHMNTGELFFGEGSRLTVL.

CDR3 bases: TGTGCCAGCAGCTTAGGGCGCGGGACAGATACGCAGTATTTT. This gives the protein CASSLGRGTDTQYF. The chain links TRBV11-1 to TRBJ2-3, with D possibly being TRBD2 (5 bases). From germline, CDR1 is SGHAT and CDR2 FQDESV (reference sequence). Trimming took 1 base from V and 3 from J, leaving 8 bases between them. The CDR3 is 14 amino acids. Variable domain in full (rest from reference TRBV11-1 and TRBJ2-3): EAEVAQSPRYKITEKSQAVAFWCDPISGHATLYWYRQILGQGPELLVQFQDESVVDDSQLPKDRFSAERLKGVDSTLKIQPAELGDSAMYLCASSLGRGTDTQYFGPGTRLTVL.

The chain uses TRBV30 and TRBJ2-1, with D hard to call. Germline CDR1 reads GTSNPN; CDR2 reads SVGIG (reference sequence). This CDR3 has 12 residues. Trimming removed 6 bases at V and 5 bases at J, with 11 bases between. The CDR3 nucleotides read TGTGCCTGCCGGGTTCGAAACAATGAGCAGTTCTTC. This encodes CACRVRNNEQFF.

The V call is TRBV18, the J call TRBJ2-7; TRBD2 agrees at 11 bases. CDR3 length equals 15 residues. In germline, CDR1 is KGHSH, CDR2 LQKENI. V was pared by 10 bases and J by 2 bases, with 10 bases of the junction left unmatched. The CDR3 sequence: CATSRGSGGAYEQYF. CDR3 DNA: TGTGCCACCTCCCGAGGTAGCGGGGGGGCCTACGAGCAGTACTTC.

The genes are TRBV10-3 and TRBJ2-3; 8 bases map to TRBD2. After removal of 11 bases from V and 0 bases from J, the junction contained 4 bases not matched to a gene. CDR1 and CDR2 from the germline V gene are ENHRY and SYGVKD. The CDR3 covers 13 residues. CDR3 region: CAAGGTSTDTQYF. In DNA, the CDR3 is TGTGCCGCGGGGGGTACTAGCACAGATACGCAGTATTTT.

This chain links TRBV5-1 with TRBJ1-4; D ambiguous. The length of the CDR3 is 15 residues. Germline V gives CDR1 SGHRS, CDR2 YFSETQ. V was pared by 4 bases and J by 4 bases, with 14 bases between. The CDR3 region has the DNA TGCGCCAGCAGCGTAGATCCAAACTATAATGAAAAACTGTTTTTT. Translation: CASSVDPNYNEKLFF.

This clone showed up just a few times. The V call is TRBV5-5, the J call TRBJ1-5; the D gene is possibly TRBD1 (6 bases). Trimming took off 3 bases at V and 4 bases at J, with 14 bases between the two ends. Germline V gene sequence: CDR1 SGHKS, CDR2 YYEKEE (reference sequence). CDR3 length equals 15 residues. The CDR3 DNA follows: TGTGCCAGCAGCTCGTTGGCACAGGGTAATCAGCCCCAGCATTTT. Amino acid sequence: CASSSLAQGNQPQHF.

This clone turned up a few times. This chain uses TRBV7-9 with TRBJ2-1, with 9 bases fitting TRBD1. CDR3 length: 16 residues. Per the germline V gene, CDR1 is SEHNR and CDR2 is FQNEAQ (reference sequence). V lost 3 bases and J lost 10; bases outside the gene matches: 13. The CDR3 nucleotides read TGTGCCAGCAGCTTCGGGGACAGGGTCCCCCCCGCGGAGCAGTTCTTC. As protein: CASSFGDRVPPAEQFF.

The V call is TRBV5-4, the J call TRBJ2-7; D is uncertain. Germline V CDR1 and CDR2: SGHNT, YYREEE (reference sequence). The V end lost 0 bases, the J end lost 6 bases, and 7 bases lay between the germline ends. The CDR3 has 12 amino acids. The CDR3 loop reads CASSLGAGEQYV. The DNA for the CDR3 is TGTGCCAGCAGCTTGGGAGCTGGCGAGCAGTACGTC.

CDR3 nucleotide sequence: TGTGCCAGCAGCTTCCCCCCGAGAAATCGACAGGTAAGTCAACCAAGGAATGGCTACACCTTC. Protein product: CASSFPPRNRQVSQPRNGYTF. The chain links TRBV7-4 to TRBJ1-2, with D possibly being TRBD1 (6 bases). CDR1 SGHVT and CDR2 SQSDAQ come from the germline V gene. Trimming took off 3 bases at V and 6 bases at J, with 35 bases between the two ends. The CDR3 spans 21 residues.

This rearrangement joins TRBV25-1 to TRBJ2-5; TRBD1 agrees at 10 bases. The V gene end was trimmed by 3 bases and the J gene end by 4 bases; junction bases not matched to a gene: 8. The germline V gene encodes CDR1 MGHDK and CDR2 SYGVNS. The CDR3 is 16 residues long. The CDR3 region has the DNA TGTGCCAGCAGTGATCTGGGACAGGGGAGCAGAGAGACCCAGTACTTC. Its translation: CASSDLGQGSRETQYF.

This sequence joins TRBV9 and TRBJ2-3; no clear D gene. Trimming pared 3 bases from V and 3 bases from J, leaving 14 bases between. In germline, CDR1 is SGDLS, CDR2 YYNGEE. The CDR3 runs 15 residues. The CDR3 nucleotides are TGTGCCAGCAGCGCCCAGTCCATAATAACAGATACGCAGTATTTT. Translated: CASSAQSIITDTQYF.

The chain is built from TRBV19 and TRBJ2-5; TRBD2 matches at 9 bases. Germline trimming cut 3 bases from V and 2 bases from J; bases unmatched to any gene: 4. Looked up from germline, CDR1 is LNHDA and CDR2 is SQIVND (reference sequence). The CDR3 consists of 15 residues. The CDR3 sequence: CASSILAGGQETQYF. The CDR3 DNA reads as TGTGCCAGTAGTATTCTCGCGGGGGGGCAAGAGACCCAGTACTTC. The full variable domain, completed using reference TRBV19 and TRBJ2-5, is DGGITQSPKYLFRKEGQNVTLSCEQNLNHDAMYWYRQDPGQGLRLIYYSQIVNDFQKGDIAEGYSVSREKKESFPLTVTSAQKNPTAFYLCASSILAGGQETQYFGPGTRLLVL.